Listed here are 15 T cell receptor beta chains from one sample, sequenced in a study of blood T cell repertoires in COVID-19. Sequenced by immunoSEQ multiplex PCR; TCRdb stores in-frame clones only, minus some. The data contain about 210,000 clones, approximately 80% of them seen just once; the ten biggest clones take up 8% to 9.5%. Input material: PBMCs or T cells enriched from blood (not recorded which). These receptors came from a woman in her 50s with acute COVID-19.

This chain uses TRBV9 with TRBJ2-3; D not resolved. Germline loops: CDR1 SGDLS, CDR2 YYNGEE. The CDR3 is 15 residues long. The V gene lost 4 bases and the J gene lost 0 bases, with 12 bases spanning the gap. The CDR3 loop is CASSPGSASTDTQYF. As DNA, the CDR3 is TGTGCCAGCAGCCCCGGCAGCGCCAGCACAGATACGCAGTATTTT.

This clone turned up a few times. The V call is TRBV12-2, the J call TRBJ2-3; the table's TRBD2 call for D was not verified on the DNA. TRBV12-2 is shown as a pseudogene. The CDR3 runs to 16 residues. The CDR3 DNA is TGTGCAAGTCGCTTAACCTTAGCGGGGGTCCCAGATACGCAGTATTTT. This codes for CASRLTLAGVPDTQYF.

This chain links TRBV30 with TRBJ1-2, with D perhaps matching TRBD1 (5 bases). Trimming pared 2 bases from V and 4 bases from J, leaving 11 bases between. Germline lookup yields CDR1 GTSNPN and CDR2 SVGIG (reference sequence). This CDR3 spans 13 amino acids. CDR3 sequence (DNA): TGTGCCTGGAGTCGTGACAGCCTCTATGGCTACACCTTC. Translating gives CAWSRDSLYGYTF.

The chain joins TRBV10-3 to TRBJ2-1; possibly TRBD1 for D (6 bases). This CDR3 has 17 residues. V lost 3 bases to trimming and J lost 3 bases, with 18 bases between them. Germline V gene lookup returns CDR1 ENHRY and CDR2 SYGVKD. CDR3 protein: CAISDSHPGQSYNEQFF. CDR3 sequence (DNA): TGTGCCATCAGTGACTCCCACCCGGGACAAAGCTACAATGAGCAGTTCTTC.

V and J are TRBV3-1 (or the pseudogene TRBV3-2) and TRBJ2-3; the D is unclear. CDR1 is LGHDT, CDR2 YNNKEL, per germline (reference sequence). Trimming shortened V by 4 bases and J by 1 base, and 15 bases separated the two germline ends. The CDR3 has 16 amino acids. The CDR3 coding sequence is TGTGCCAGCAGCCGTTATAGCAGCATCGGCACAGATACGCAGTATTTT. This encodes CASSRYSSIGTDTQYF.

The chain recombines TRBV28 with TRBJ2-7; 7 positions match TRBD2. The germline CDR1 and CDR2 sequences are MDHEN and SYDVKM. V dropped 8 bases and J dropped 0; count of bases not matched to a gene: 10. The CDR3 runs 15 residues. CDR3 DNA sequence: TGTGCCAGCTGGGGGGGGGATCTAAGCTCCTACGAGCAGTACTTC. Its translation: CASWGGDLSSYEQYF.

This chain links TRBV5-1 with TRBJ2-3; no clear D. The CDR3 is made up of 15 amino acids. V was trimmed by 4 bases and J by 5 bases, leaving 17 bases between them. Germline CDR1 and CDR2: SGHRS and YFSETQ. The CDR3 spells CASSPGGEGIDTQYF. In DNA form, the CDR3 reads TGCGCCAGCAGCCCGGGTGGAGAAGGCATAGATACGCAGTATTTT.

Only a few counts were recorded for this clone. The chain carries TRBV5-1 and TRBJ2-7, with 12 positions matching TRBD1. CDR1 SGHRS and CDR2 YFSETQ come from the germline V gene. The CDR3 consists of 16 residues. Unmatched junction bases numbered 9, after V lost 4 bases and J lost 4 bases. CDR3 in DNA: TGCGCCAGCAGCCCGGGGGACAGGGGGCGCGGGTACGAGCAGTACTTC. This codes for CASSPGDRGRGYEQYF.

V is TRBV19 and J is TRBJ1-2; a possible D gene is TRBD1 (6 bases). There are 15 residues in the CDR3. V was clipped by 7 bases and J by 4 bases, with 19 bases between them. CDR1 LNHDA and CDR2 SQIVND come from the germline V gene (reference sequence). This chain's CDR3 is CASTPGQLKIYGYTF. CDR3 in DNA: TGTGCCAGTACCCCGGGACAATTAAAGATCTATGGCTACACCTTC.

This chain uses TRBV5-1 with TRBJ2-2, with 8 bases that match TRBD2. The CDR3 is 18 residues long. The germline CDR1 and CDR2 sequences are SGHRS and YFSETQ. The J segment lost 2 bases and the V segment lost 4 bases, leaving 13 bases of the junction unmatched. CDR3 residues: CASSPLPAAGGNTGELFF. The CDR3 nucleotides read TGCGCCAGCAGCCCCTTGCCGGCCGCGGGGGGTAACACCGGGGAGCTGTTTTTT.

This chain uses TRBV29-1 with TRBJ2-6; D may be TRBD2 (5 bases). Trimming shortened V by 0 bases and J by 0 bases, and 12 bases separated the two germline ends. CDR3 size: 17 residues. Germline CDR1 reads SQVTM; CDR2 reads ANQGSEA. In nucleotides, the CDR3 is TGCAGCGTTGAAGATTCGAAGGGAGTCTCTGGGGCCAACGTCCTGACTTTC. Residues: CSVEDSKGVSGANVLTF. The whole variable domain, remainder taken from reference TRBV29-1 and TRBJ2-6, is SAVISQKPSRDICQRGTSLTIQCQVDSQVTMMFWYRQQPGQSLTLIATANQGSEATYESGFVIDKFPISRPNLTFSTLTVSNMSPEDSSIYLCSVEDSKGVSGANVLTFGAGSRLTVL.

This chain connects TRBV6-5 to TRBJ2-1, with 7 positions matching TRBD1. The CDR3 is 12 amino acids. The germline V gene has CDR1 MNHEY and CDR2 SVGAGI. V was clipped by 2 bases and J by 10 bases; unmatched bases: 2. The CDR3 is CASSYPTGEQFF. CDR3 coding DNA: TGTGCCAGCAGTTACCCGACAGGGGAGCAGTTCTTC.

This chain links TRBV9 with TRBJ1-6; tentatively, D is TRBD1 (5 bases). Trimming removed 0 bases at V and 10 bases at J, with 14 bases between. The CDR3 totals 15 residues. Germline V gene sequence: CDR1 SGDLS, CDR2 YYNGEE. The CDR3 sequence: CASSVAGGVQSPLHF. As DNA, the CDR3 is TGTGCCAGCAGCGTAGCGGGAGGGGTCCAGTCACCCCTCCACTTT. The entire variable domain, with the rest obtained from reference TRBV9 and TRBJ1-6, is as follows: DSGVTQTPKHLITATGQRVTLRCSPRSGDLSVYWYQQSLDQGLQFLIQYYNGEERAKGNILERFSAQQFPDLHSELNLSSLELGDSALYFCASSVAGGVQSPLHFGNGTRLTVT.

The sample holds a few counts of this clone. The V call is TRBV11-3, the J call TRBJ2-7; the D is unclear. CDR3 length equals 15 residues. CDR1 and CDR2 (germline): SGHNT, YENEEA. V was clipped by 3 bases and J by 0 bases, with 12 bases between them. The CDR3 is CASSLSLLSSYEQYF. The CDR3 coding sequence is TGTGCCAGCAGCTTGAGCCTCCTTAGCTCCTACGAGCAGTACTTC.

This chain connects TRBV5-5 to TRBJ2-7; TRBD2 might be the D (6 bases). With 1 base removed from V and 0 bases from J, the gap between germline ends came to 11 bases. The CDR3 loop spans 15 amino acids. Germline V gene data show CDR1 as SGHKS and CDR2 as YYEKEE (reference sequence). The CDR3 DNA is TGTGCCAGCAGCTTGTTTCAGGGAGGCTCCTACGAGCAGTACTTC. Residues: CASSLFQGGSYEQYF. The full variable domain, with the rest looked up from reference TRBV5-5 and TRBJ2-7, is DAGVTQSPTHLIKTRGQQVTLRCSPISGHKSVSWYQQVLGQGPQFIFQYYEKEERGRGNFPDRFSARQFPNYSSELNVNALLLGDSALYLCASSLFQGGSYEQYFGPGTRLTVT.